Included here is one T cell receptor (beta chain) sequence, with context. Its antigen is as yet unknown. This sample stems from a study of graft-versus-host responses after intestinal transplantation. Across the study: Induction with anti-thymocyte globulin, then tacrolimus and steroids for roughly 3 years, was given to all recipients.

The method was immunoSEQ multiplex PCR; TCRdb's version includes in-frame clones alone and lacks a portion of them. This table holds approximately 79,000 clones, approximately 80% found once. General study results and limits: Maximum circulating GvH clone levels tracked with early post-transplant HvG decreases.

Germline trimming cut 2 bases from V and 0 bases from J; bases unmatched to any gene: 6. This CDR3 has 16 amino acids. In germline, CDR1 is MRHNA, CDR2 SNTAGT. The receptor's source is a human donor who received an intestinal transplant. The chain recombines TRBV6-4 with TRBJ1-2; 7 nucleotides match TRBD1. The input for sequencing was unstimulated CD4+ T cells sorted from spleen or lymph node cells, taken before intestinal transplant. The CDR3: CASSDHRQGANYGYTF. CDR3 sequence (DNA): TGTGCCAGCAGTGACCATAGACAGGGAGCTAACTATGGCTACACCTTC.